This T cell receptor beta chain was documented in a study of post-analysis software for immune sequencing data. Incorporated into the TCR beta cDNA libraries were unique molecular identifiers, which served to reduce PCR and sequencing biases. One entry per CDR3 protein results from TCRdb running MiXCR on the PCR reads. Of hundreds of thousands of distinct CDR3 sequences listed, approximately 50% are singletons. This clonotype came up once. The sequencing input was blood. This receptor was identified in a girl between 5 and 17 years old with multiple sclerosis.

The CDR3 DNA follows: TGCGCCAGCAGACTGGACAGCACCTACGAGCAGTACTTC. Encoded protein: CASRLDSTYEQYF. The V and J genes are TRBV5-1 and TRBJ2-7, with D perhaps TRBD1 (6 bases). CDR1 is SGHRS and CDR2 is YFSETQ in the germline V gene. The V gene lost 5 bases and the J gene lost 2 bases, with 11 bases spanning the gap. This CDR3 has 13 amino acids.